The 3 T cell receptor beta chains listed next were all sequenced from one sample in a study of beta chain features in type 1 diabetes. The study's findings and limits: TCRB CDR3s from Type 1 diabetes patients were moderately but significantly shorter in all four CD4+ subsets.

TCRB transcripts that were expressed got sequenced, as all of the isolated RNA had been reverse transcribed. Assay used: immunoSEQ multiplex PCR; TCRdb lists only in-frame clones, some missing. The data show roughly 150,000 clones, approximately 8.7% seen once. For these receptors, no antigen is known. Source material: central memory CD4+ T cells from blood. These receptors came from a woman between 25 and 40 years old with type 1 diabetes.

This clone has only a few counts. The V and J genes are TRBV30 and TRBJ2-7, with a tentative D call TRBD2 (5 bases). There are 12 residues in the CDR3. Between the trimmed V and J ends, which lost 5 bases and 3 bases, there was a span of 11 bases. From germline, CDR1 is GTSNPN and CDR2 SVGIG (reference sequence). The CDR3 coding sequence is TGTGCCTGGGCGAGAGGGAGCTACGAGCAGTACTTC. It translates to CAWARGSYEQYF.

The rearrangement uses TRBV18 and TRBJ1-1; D gene uncertain. CDR3 length: 15 amino acids. Germline V gives CDR1 KGHSH, CDR2 LQKENI. Trimming removed 4 bases at V and 1 base at J, with 13 bases between. In nucleotides, the CDR3 is TGTGCCAGCTCACTAGGAGGGTTTGGGAACACTGAAGCTTTCTTT. It codes for CASSLGGFGNTEAFF.

The chain carries TRBV29-1 and TRBJ1-1; no clear D. Per the germline V gene, CDR1 is SQVTM and CDR2 is ANQGSEA. The CDR3 is 13 amino acids. Deletions cut 0 bases from V and 7 bases from J, with 12 bases between. The CDR3 loop is CSVEDGRAYEAFF. CDR3 DNA sequence: TGCAGCGTTGAAGACGGGAGGGCCTATGAAGCTTTCTTT.